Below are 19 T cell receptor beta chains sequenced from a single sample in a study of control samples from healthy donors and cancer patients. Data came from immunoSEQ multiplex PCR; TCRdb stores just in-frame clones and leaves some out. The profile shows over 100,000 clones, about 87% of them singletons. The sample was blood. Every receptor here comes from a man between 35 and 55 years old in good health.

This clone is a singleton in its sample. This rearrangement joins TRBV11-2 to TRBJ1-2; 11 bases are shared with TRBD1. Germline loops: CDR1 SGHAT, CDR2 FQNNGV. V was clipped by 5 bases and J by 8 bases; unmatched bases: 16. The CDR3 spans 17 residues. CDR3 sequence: CASSPGQGAAFFRGYTF. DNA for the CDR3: TGTGCCAGCAGCCCCGGACAGGGGGCTGCTTTTTTTAGGGGCTACACCTTC.

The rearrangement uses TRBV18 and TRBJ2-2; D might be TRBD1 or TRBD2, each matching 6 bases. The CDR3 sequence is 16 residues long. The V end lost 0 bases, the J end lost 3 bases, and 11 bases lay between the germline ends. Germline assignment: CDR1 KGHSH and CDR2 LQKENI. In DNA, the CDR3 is TGTGCCAGCTCACCACCGTCGGGGGCCGACACCGGGGAGCTGTTTTTT. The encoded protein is CASSPPSGADTGELFF.

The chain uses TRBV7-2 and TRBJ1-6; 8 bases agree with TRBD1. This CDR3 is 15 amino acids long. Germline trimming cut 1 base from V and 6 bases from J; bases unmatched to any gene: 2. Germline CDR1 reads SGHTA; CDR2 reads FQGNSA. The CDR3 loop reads CASSLGQGANSPLHF. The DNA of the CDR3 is TGTGCCAGCAGCTTAGGCCAGGGGGCTAATTCACCCCTCCACTTT.

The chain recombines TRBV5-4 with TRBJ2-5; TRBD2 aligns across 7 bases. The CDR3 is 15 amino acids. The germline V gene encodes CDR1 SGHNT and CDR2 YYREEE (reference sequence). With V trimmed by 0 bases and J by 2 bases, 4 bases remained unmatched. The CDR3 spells CASSLALAEQETQYF. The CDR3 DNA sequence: TGTGCCAGCAGCTTGGCCCTAGCGGAACAAGAGACCCAGTACTTC.

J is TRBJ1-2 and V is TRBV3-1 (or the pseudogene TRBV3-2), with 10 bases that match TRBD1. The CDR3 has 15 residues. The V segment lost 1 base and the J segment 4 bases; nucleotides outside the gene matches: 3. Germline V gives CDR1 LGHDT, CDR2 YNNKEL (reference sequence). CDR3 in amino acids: CASSQGQGASYGYTF. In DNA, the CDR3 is TGTGCCAGCAGCCAAGGACAGGGGGCCAGCTATGGCTACACCTTC.

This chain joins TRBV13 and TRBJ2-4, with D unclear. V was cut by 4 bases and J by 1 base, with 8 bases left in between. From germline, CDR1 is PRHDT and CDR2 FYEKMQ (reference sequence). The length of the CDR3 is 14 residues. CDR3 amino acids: CASSSPVAKNIQYF. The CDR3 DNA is TGTGCCAGCAGCTCCCCGGTGGCCAAAAACATTCAGTACTTC. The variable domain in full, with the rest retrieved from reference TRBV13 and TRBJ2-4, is AAGVIQSPRHLIKEKRETATLKCYPIPRHDTVYWYQQGPGQDPQFLISFYEKMQSDKGSIPDRFSAQQFSDYHSELNMSSLELGDSALYFCASSSPVAKNIQYFGAGTRLSVL.

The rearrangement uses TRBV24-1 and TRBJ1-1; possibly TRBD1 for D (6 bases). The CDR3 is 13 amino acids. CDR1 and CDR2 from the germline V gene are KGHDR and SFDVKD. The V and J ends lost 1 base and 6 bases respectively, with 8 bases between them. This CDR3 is CATSDFSGAEAFF. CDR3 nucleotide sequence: TGTGCCACCAGTGATTTCTCAGGGGCTGAAGCTTTCTTT.

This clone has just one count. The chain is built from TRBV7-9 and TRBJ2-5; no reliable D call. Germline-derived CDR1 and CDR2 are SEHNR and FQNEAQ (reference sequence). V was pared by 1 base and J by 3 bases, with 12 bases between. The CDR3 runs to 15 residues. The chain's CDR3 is CASSLDRYGKETQYF. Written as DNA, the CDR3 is TGTGCCAGCAGCTTAGATAGATATGGGAAAGAGACCCAGTACTTC.

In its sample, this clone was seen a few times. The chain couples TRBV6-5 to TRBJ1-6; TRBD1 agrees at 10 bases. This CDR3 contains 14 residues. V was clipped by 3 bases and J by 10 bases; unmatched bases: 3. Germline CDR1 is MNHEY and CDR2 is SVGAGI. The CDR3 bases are TGTGCCAGCAGTTATAGGACAGGGGGATCACCCCTCCACTTT. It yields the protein CASSYRTGGSPLHF.

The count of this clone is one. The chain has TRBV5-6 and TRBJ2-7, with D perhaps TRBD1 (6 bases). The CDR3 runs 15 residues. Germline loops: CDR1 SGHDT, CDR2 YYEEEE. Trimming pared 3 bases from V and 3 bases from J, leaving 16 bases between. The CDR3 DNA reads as TGTGCCAGCAGCTCCCCGTGGGGGCCCGGCTACGAGCAGTACTTC. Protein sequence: CASSSPWGPGYEQYF.

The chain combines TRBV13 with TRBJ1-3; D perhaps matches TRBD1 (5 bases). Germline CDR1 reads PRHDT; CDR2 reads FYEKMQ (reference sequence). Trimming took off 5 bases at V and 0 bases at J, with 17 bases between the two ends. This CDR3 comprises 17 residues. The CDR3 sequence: CASSTNPGAPSGNTIYF. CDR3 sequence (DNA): TGTGCCAGCAGCACCAATCCCGGGGCCCCCTCTGGAAACACCATATATTTT. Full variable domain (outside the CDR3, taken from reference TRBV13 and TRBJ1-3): AAGVIQSPRHLIKEKRETATLKCYPIPRHDTVYWYQQGPGQDPQFLISFYEKMQSDKGSIPDRFSAQQFSDYHSELNMSSLELGDSALYFCASSTNPGAPSGNTIYFGEGSWLTVV.

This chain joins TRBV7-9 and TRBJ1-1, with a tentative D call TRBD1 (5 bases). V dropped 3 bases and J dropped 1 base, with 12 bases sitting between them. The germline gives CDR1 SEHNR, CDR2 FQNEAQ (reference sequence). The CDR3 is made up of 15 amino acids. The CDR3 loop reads CASSFAPGRNTEAFF. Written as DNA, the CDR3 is TGTGCCAGCAGCTTTGCCCCGGGGCGGAACACTGAAGCTTTCTTT. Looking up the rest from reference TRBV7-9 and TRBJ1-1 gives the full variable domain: DTGVSQNPRHKITKRGQNVTFRCDPISEHNRLYWYRQTLGQGPEFLTYFQNEAQLEKSRLLSDRFSAERPKGSFSTLEIQRTEQGDSAMYLCASSFAPGRNTEAFFGQGTRLTVV.

Here the CDR3 reads CASSFHRALNQPQHF. CDR3 DNA sequence: TGCGCCAGCAGCTTCCACCGGGCCCTCAATCAGCCCCAGCATTTT. The rearrangement joins TRBV5-1 to TRBJ1-5, with unresolved D. This CDR3 contains 15 residues. V was trimmed by 2 bases and J by 3 bases, leaving 12 bases between them. CDR1 and CDR2 from the germline V gene are SGHRS and YFSETQ.

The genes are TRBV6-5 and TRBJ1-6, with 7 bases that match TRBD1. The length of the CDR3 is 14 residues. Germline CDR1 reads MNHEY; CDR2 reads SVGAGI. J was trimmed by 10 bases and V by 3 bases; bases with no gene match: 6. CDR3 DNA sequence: TGTGCCAGCAGTTATGAGACAGGGTGGTCACCCCTCCACTTT. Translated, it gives CASSYETGWSPLHF.

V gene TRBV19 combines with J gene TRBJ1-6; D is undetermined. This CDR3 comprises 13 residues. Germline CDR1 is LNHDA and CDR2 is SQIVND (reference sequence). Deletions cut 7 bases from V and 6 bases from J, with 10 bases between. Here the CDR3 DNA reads TGTGCCAGTAAGCCCACGGGTAATTCACCCCTCCACTTT. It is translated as CASKPTGNSPLHF.

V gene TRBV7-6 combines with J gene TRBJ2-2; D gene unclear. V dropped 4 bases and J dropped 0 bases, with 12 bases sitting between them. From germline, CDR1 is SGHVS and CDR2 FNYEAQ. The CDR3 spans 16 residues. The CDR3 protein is CASSYDHPANTGELFF. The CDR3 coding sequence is TGTGCCAGCAGCTACGACCACCCAGCGAACACCGGGGAGCTGTTTTTT.

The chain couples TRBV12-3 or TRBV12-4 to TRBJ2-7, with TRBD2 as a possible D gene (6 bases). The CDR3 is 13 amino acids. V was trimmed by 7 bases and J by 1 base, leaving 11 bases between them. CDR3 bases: TGTGCCAGCATGGACGGGACTTCCTACGAGCAGTACTTC. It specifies CASMDGTSYEQYF.

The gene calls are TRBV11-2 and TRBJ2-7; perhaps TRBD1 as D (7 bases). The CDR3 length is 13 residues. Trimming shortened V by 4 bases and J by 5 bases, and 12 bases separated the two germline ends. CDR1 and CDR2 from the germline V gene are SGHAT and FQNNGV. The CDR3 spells CASSSTGRNEQYF. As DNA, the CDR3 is TGTGCCAGCAGCTCGACAGGGAGGAACGAGCAGTACTTC.

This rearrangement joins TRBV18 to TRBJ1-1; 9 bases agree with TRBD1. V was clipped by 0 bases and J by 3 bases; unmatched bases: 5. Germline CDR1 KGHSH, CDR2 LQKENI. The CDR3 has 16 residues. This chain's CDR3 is CASSPPTGGLDTEAFF. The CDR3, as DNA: TGTGCCAGCTCACCACCGACAGGGGGGTTAGACACTGAAGCTTTCTTT.